The clone carrying this TCR beta chain was recorded only once. A much more abundant neighbour one base away suggests this may be a read error. The CDR3 does not end in the conserved phenylalanine or tryptophan, so this is likely a read error. The record originates from a study of glioma-infiltrating T cells. Amplification of TCR alpha and beta CDR3 regions from RNA used iRepertoire nested multiplex PCR. One entry per CDR3 protein, called by TCRdb with MiXCR from the multiplex PCR reads. Seen here are approximately 100,000 distinct CDR3 sequences, less than 30% observed once, and the top ten hold around a third. Sequenced sample: glioma tissue, nonneoplastic brain tissue, or PBMCs (not recorded which). The sequence came from a human donor with low-grade glioma or glioblastoma, undergoing nonglioma brain surgery, or in good health (not recorded which).

The CDR3, as DNA: TGTGCCAGTAGTATAGCCCTCTACTCGAGCTCCTACAATGAGCAGTTCCTC. It codes for CASSIALYSSSYNEQFL. The rearrangement joins TRBV19 to TRBJ2-1; D is unresolved. Trimming cost V 1 base and J 0 bases, with 13 bases left between them. Germline loops: CDR1 LNHDA, CDR2 SQIVND (reference sequence). CDR3 size: 17 residues.